These 12 T cell receptor beta chains originate from one sample sequenced in a study of cytomegalovirus exposure and HLA in healthy donors. 60 Vbeta and 13 Jbeta primers were used in PCR. TCRdb keeps only in-frame clones here, not all; method: immunoSEQ multiplex PCR. Its table lists fewer than 50,000 clones. Sequenced material: PBMCs. The origin of the receptors is a male donor in good health and CMV-seronegative.

The chain couples TRBV11-2 to TRBJ1-5; D is undetermined. CDR1 and CDR2 from the germline V gene are SGHAT and FQNNGV. The CDR3 covers 13 residues. V was pared by 2 bases and J by 8 bases, with 10 bases between. CDR3 region: CASSLFLREPQHF. In DNA form, the CDR3 reads TGTGCCAGCAGCTTATTCTTGCGGGAGCCCCAGCATTTT.

The gene calls are TRBV5-1 and TRBJ2-3; a weak D match, TRBD2 (6 bases). Trimming removed 4 bases at V and 4 bases at J, with 13 bases between. The CDR3 has 14 residues. Germline values: CDR1 SGHRS, CDR2 YFSETQ. CDR3 nucleotide sequence: TGCGCCAGCAGCCACACCGGAGGGGCAGATACGCAGTATTTT. It specifies CASSHTGGADTQYF.

The genes are TRBV7-2 and TRBJ2-6, with TRBD1 matching 11 bases. Germline V CDR1 and CDR2: SGHTA, FQGNSA. CDR3 length: 19 residues. With 4 bases clipped from V and 3 bases from J, the junction kept 11 bases outside the gene matches. CDR3 nucleotide sequence: TGTGCCAGCAGCTCCAGGCCGGGACAGGGGGGACGTGGGGCCAACGTCCTGACTTTC. Its translation is CASSSRPGQGGRGANVLTF.

The gene calls are TRBV15 and TRBJ1-5; TRBD1 might be the D (5 bases). CDR3 size: 11 residues. Germline loops: CDR1 LNHNV, CDR2 YYDKDF (reference sequence). V lost 5 bases and J lost 13, with 12 bases in between. The CDR3 sequence is CATSPTASQHF. Here the CDR3 DNA reads TGTGCCACCAGCCCGACAGCTTCACAGCATTTT.

The chain couples TRBV30 to TRBJ1-4; no definite D call. Deletions cut 5 bases from V and 4 bases from J, with 8 bases between. The CDR3 runs 12 residues. Germline CDR1 GTSNPN, CDR2 SVGIG (reference sequence). In DNA, the CDR3 is TGTGCCTGGGGACGGGGTAATGAAAAACTGTTTTTT. Translating gives CAWGRGNEKLFF.

V gene TRBV7-8 combines with J gene TRBJ2-4, with a tentative D call TRBD2 (6 bases). The V gene's germline CDR1 is SGHVS and CDR2 FQNEAQ. The V end was cut by 6 bases, the J end by 8 bases, with 17 bases between. This CDR3 contains 14 residues. The CDR3 nucleotides are TGTGCCAGCAGAAAGGGGACCCCGGGGGACATTCAGTACTTC. Translation gives CASRKGTPGDIQYF.

The chain is built from TRBV2 and TRBJ2-3; D unclear. The CDR3 has 14 residues. The germline V gene encodes CDR1 SNHLY and CDR2 FYNNEI. Deletions cut 0 bases from V and 6 bases from J, with 10 bases between. The CDR3 is CASSEAVSGDTQYF. In DNA, the CDR3 is TGTGCCAGCAGTGAAGCGGTATCCGGGGATACGCAGTATTTT.

CDR3 DNA sequence: TGCGCCAGCAGCCCTAGGACAGGGGGAGTACCCGGGGAGCTGTTTTTT. Protein sequence: CASSPRTGGVPGELFF. V is TRBV10-2 and J is TRBJ2-2; TRBD1 matches at 10 bases. V shed 6 bases and J 6 bases; nucleotides not matched to a gene: 10. The germline V gene encodes CDR1 WSHSY and CDR2 SAAADI. The CDR3 length is 16 residues.

The rearrangement joins TRBV11-3 to TRBJ2-5; 9 bases are shared with TRBD1. Germline lookup yields CDR1 SGHNT and CDR2 YENEEA. This CDR3 is 14 amino acids long. After removal of 3 bases from V and 5 bases from J, the junction contained 4 bases not matched to a gene. CDR3 amino acids: CASSFTGGGETQYF. The CDR3 bases are TGTGCCAGCAGCTTTACAGGGGGCGGCGAGACCCAGTACTTC.

This chain uses TRBV4-1 with TRBJ2-7; 7 bases match TRBD2. The trim removed 4 bases at V and 1 base at J, leaving 4 bases unmatched. The CDR3 is made up of 14 amino acids. CDR1 and CDR2 (germline): MGHRA, YSYEKL. CDR3 region: CASSLGGRSYEQYF. For the CDR3, the DNA is TGCGCCAGCAGCCTCGGGGGGAGATCCTACGAGCAGTACTTC.

This rearrangement joins TRBV28 to TRBJ2-1, with D perhaps TRBD2 (6 bases). V lost 5 bases and J lost 0, with 17 bases in between. The length of the CDR3 is 17 residues. The germline gives CDR1 MDHEN, CDR2 SYDVKM. CDR3 loop: CASSATGLTHSYNEQFF. CDR3 DNA sequence: TGTGCCAGCAGTGCTACGGGACTGACACACTCCTACAATGAGCAGTTCTTC.

The chain links TRBV6-6 to TRBJ2-5; unclear D gene. The V end was cut by 0 bases, the J end by 5 bases, with 10 bases between. CDR3 length: 14 amino acids. Germline V gives CDR1 MNHNY, CDR2 SVGAGI (reference sequence). The CDR3 DNA sequence: TGTGCCAGCAGTTACTCTGGGCAGTCGGAGACCCAGTACTTC. Translating gives CASSYSGQSETQYF.